This entry lists 5 T cell receptor beta chains sequenced from one sample in a study of control samples from healthy donors and cancer patients. Only in-frame clones appear in the TCRdb table, and some are missing; sequencing was by immunoSEQ multiplex PCR. The table has about 75,000 clones, 75% to 90% seen once. Sequencing input: blood. These receptors all stem from a middle-aged man in good health.

The V call is TRBV27, the J call TRBJ2-3, with D perhaps matching TRBD2 (6 bases). Germline CDR1 MNHEY, CDR2 SMNVEV (reference sequence). The CDR3 covers 14 residues. V gave up 4 bases and J gave up 5 bases, with 13 bases separating them. The CDR3 bases are TGTGCCAGCAGTTGGGACTCCCGGGGAGATACGCAGTATTTT. It yields the protein CASSWDSRGDTQYF.

This clone occurred a few times. V gene TRBV28 combines with J gene TRBJ1-6, with D unresolved. Germline V CDR1 and CDR2: MDHEN, SYDVKM. V was clipped by 5 bases and J by 3 bases, with 5 bases between them. The CDR3 spans 13 residues. The CDR3 reads CASSPVYNSPLHF. DNA for the CDR3: TGTGCCAGCAGTCCAGTCTATAATTCACCCCTCCACTTT. Drawing the rest from reference TRBV28 and TRBJ1-6, the complete variable domain is DVKVTQSSRYLVKRTGEKVFLECVQDMDHENMFWYRQDPGLGLRLIYFSYDVKMKEKGDIPEGYSVSREKKERFSLILESASTNQTSMYLCASSPVYNSPLHFGNGTRLTVT.

The chain carries TRBV4-3 and TRBJ1-1; D is ambiguous. V was clipped by 1 base and J by 4 bases, with 19 bases between them. The CDR3 runs to 17 residues. Germline assignment: CDR1 LGHNA and CDR2 YSLEER. CDR3 sequence: CASSQGSFGRGSTEAFF. CDR3 in DNA: TGCGCCAGCAGCCAAGGATCTTTCGGACGTGGAAGCACTGAAGCTTTCTTT.

The CDR3 DNA is TGTGCCAGCAGTATTAGCGGCTCCTACGAGCAGTACTTC. This gives the protein CASSISGSYEQYF. The chain employs TRBV5-4 and TRBJ2-7, with D possibly matching TRBD2 (6 bases). V dropped 5 bases and J dropped 0 bases, with 9 bases sitting between them. The CDR3 has 13 amino acids. The germline V gene encodes CDR1 SGHNT and CDR2 YYREEE (reference sequence).

The chain combines TRBV10-2 with TRBJ1-5; D gene uncertain. CDR1 WSHSY and CDR2 SAAADI come from the germline V gene. The V end lost 0 bases, the J end lost 6 bases, and 12 bases lay between the germline ends. The CDR3 spans 15 residues. CDR3 region: CASSESGGSGQPQHF. CDR3 nucleotide sequence: TGCGCCAGCAGTGAGTCTGGAGGGTCCGGTCAGCCCCAGCATTTT.